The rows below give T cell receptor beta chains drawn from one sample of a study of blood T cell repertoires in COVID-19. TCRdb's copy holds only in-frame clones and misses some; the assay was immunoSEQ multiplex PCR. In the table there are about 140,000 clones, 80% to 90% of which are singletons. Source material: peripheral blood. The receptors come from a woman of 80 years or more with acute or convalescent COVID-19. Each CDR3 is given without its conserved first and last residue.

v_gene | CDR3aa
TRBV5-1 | ASSLKAGQSYEQY
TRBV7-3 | ASSLGGGLGYT
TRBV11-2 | ASSLLQGAPIEKLF
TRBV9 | ASSVDIAGNYNEQF
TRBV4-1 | ASSQGANQPQH
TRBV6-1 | ASRVSGTEFYEQY
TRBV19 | ASGNRGSSSSIGQF
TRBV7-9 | ASSSLGRGSYNEQF
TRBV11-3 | ASSARGGGADTQY
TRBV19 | ASSQDRATSGNTIY
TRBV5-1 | ASSLGTGNNEQF
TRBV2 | ASTRPMGTVANYGYT
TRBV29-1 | SVGSGNNSPLH
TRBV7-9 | ASSLRGGTDTQY
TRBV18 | ASNGGQYYGYT
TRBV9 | ASSPQGSGNTIY
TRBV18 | ASSPLAPGTGNRMQF
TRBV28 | ASKSAGAAGSQY
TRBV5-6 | ASSTYGGHGYT
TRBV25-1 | ASSESGRPYEKLF
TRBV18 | ASSPGAPGGNTIY
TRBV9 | ASSAGGFAIEAF
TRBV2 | ASSELEEKLF
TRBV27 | ASSGGMGQGAYEQY
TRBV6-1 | ASSEAGQLYGYT
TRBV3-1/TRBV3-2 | ASSQDLLYSGNTIY
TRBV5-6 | ASSQERILRDYGYT